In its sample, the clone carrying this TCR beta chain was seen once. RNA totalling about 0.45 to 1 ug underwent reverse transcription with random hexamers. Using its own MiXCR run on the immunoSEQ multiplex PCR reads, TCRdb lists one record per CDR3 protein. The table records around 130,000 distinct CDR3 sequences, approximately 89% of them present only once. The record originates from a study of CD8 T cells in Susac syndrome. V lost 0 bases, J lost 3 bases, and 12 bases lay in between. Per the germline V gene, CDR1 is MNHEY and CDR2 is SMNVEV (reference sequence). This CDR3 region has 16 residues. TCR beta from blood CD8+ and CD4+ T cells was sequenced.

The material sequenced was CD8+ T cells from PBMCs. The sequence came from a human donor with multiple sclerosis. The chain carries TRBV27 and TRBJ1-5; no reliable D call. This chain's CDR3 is CASSLSAGSLNQPQHF. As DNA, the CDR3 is TGTGCCAGCAGTTTATCGGCCGGTAGCCTCAATCAGCCCCAGCATTTT.